The rows below give T cell receptor beta chains drawn from one sample of a study of beta chain features in type 1 diabetes. Only in-frame clones appear in the TCRdb table, and some are missing; sequencing was by immunoSEQ multiplex PCR. The sample holds about 160,000 clones, about 9.4% seen once. Sequencing input: central memory CD4+ T cells from blood. The source of these receptors is a man under 40 with type 1 diabetes. The CDR3 runs from the conserved cysteine through the conserved F or W. The D gene is left open where the match is weak. For some rows the clone size is stated as once, few or many, or as a class when expanded; others skip it.

J gene: TRBJ1-5
D gene: TRBD1
clone size: few
V gene: TRBV2
CDR3 length: 15
CDR3 protein: CASRLSGTAYQPQHF
CDR3 DNA: TGTGCCAGCAGACTCTCCGGGACAGCCTATCAGCCCCAGCATTTT

J gene: TRBJ2-2
D gene: NA
clone size: few
V gene: TRBV5-1
CDR3 length: 13
CDR3 protein: CASSLSFSGELFF
CDR3 DNA: TGCGCCAGCAGCTTGTCCTTTTCCGGGGAGCTGTTTTTT

J gene: TRBJ2-7
D gene: NA
clone size: few
V gene: TRBV4-1
CDR3 length: 13
CDR3 protein: CASSQGQSSEQYF
CDR3 DNA: TGCGCCAGCAGCCAAGGACAGTCGAGCGAGCAGTACTTC

J gene: TRBJ1-2
D gene: NA
clone size: few
V gene: TRBV6-6
CDR3 length: 13
CDR3 protein: CASSQDGIYGYTF
CDR3 DNA: TGTGCCAGCAGTCAGGACGGGATCTATGGCTACACCTTC

J gene: TRBJ2-7
D gene: NA
clone size: NA
V gene: TRBV28
CDR3 length: 13
CDR3 protein: CASSFRRVYEQYF
CDR3 DNA: TGTGCCAGCAGTTTTAGGCGGGTCTACGAGCAGTACTTC

J gene: TRBJ2-7
D gene: NA
clone size: NA
V gene: TRBV2
CDR3 length: 14
CDR3 protein: CASSERPGVYEQYF
CDR3 DNA: TGTGCCAGCAGTGAAAGGCCAGGGGTTTACGAGCAGTACTTC

J gene: TRBJ1-1
D gene: NA
clone size: few
V gene: TRBV28
CDR3 length: 13
CDR3 protein: CASISGYTTEAFF
CDR3 DNA: TGTGCCAGCATTTCAGGGTACACCACTGAAGCTTTCTTT

J gene: TRBJ2-1
D gene: NA
clone size: few
V gene: TRBV9
CDR3 length: 14
CDR3 protein: CASSREGNGGEQFF
CDR3 DNA: TGTGCCAGCAGCAGAGAGGGGAACGGGGGTGAGCAGTTCTTC

J gene: TRBJ2-5
D gene: NA
clone size: NA
V gene: TRBV4-2
CDR3 length: 15
CDR3 protein: CASSPLVNRGETQYF
CDR3 DNA: TGTGCCAGCAGCCCCTTAGTTAACCGAGGAGAGACCCAGTACTTC

J gene: TRBJ2-6
D gene: NA
clone size: NA
V gene: TRBV5-1
CDR3 length: 13
CDR3 protein: CASKEAGANVLTF
CDR3 DNA: TGCGCCAGCAAAGAGGCTGGGGCCAACGTCCTGACTTTC

J gene: TRBJ2-1
D gene: NA
clone size: few
V gene: TRBV7-9
CDR3 length: 11
CDR3 protein: CASGGLNEQFF
CDR3 DNA: TGTGCCAGCGGAGGGTTGAATGAGCAGTTCTTC

J gene: TRBJ1-1
D gene: TRBD1
clone size: NA
V gene: TRBV30
CDR3 length: 13
CDR3 protein: CAWSGQVETEAFF
CDR3 DNA: TGTGCCTGGAGCGGACAGGTGGAGACTGAAGCTTTCTTT

J gene: TRBJ1-2
D gene: NA
clone size: NA
V gene: TRBV5-1
CDR3 length: 12
CDR3 protein: CASSPTDYGYTF
CDR3 DNA: TGCGCCAGCAGCCCGACAGATTACGGCTACACCTTC

J gene: TRBJ2-5
D gene: NA
clone size: few
V gene: TRBV29-1
CDR3 length: 14
CDR3 protein: CSVVGGGGGETQYF
CDR3 DNA: TGCAGCGTTGTTGGGGGAGGGGGAGGGGAGACCCAGTACTTC

J gene: TRBJ2-5
D gene: NA
clone size: few
V gene: TRBV7-6
CDR3 length: 13
CDR3 protein: CASSLAPSETQYF
CDR3 DNA: TGTGCCAGCAGCTTAGCGCCCAGTGAGACCCAGTACTTC

J gene: TRBJ1-2
D gene: TRBD1
clone size: NA
V gene: TRBV28
CDR3 length: 13
CDR3 protein: CASRATGVDGYTF
CDR3 DNA: TGTGCCAGCAGGGCGACAGGGGTCGATGGCTACACCTTC

J gene: TRBJ2-2
D gene: NA
clone size: NA
V gene: TRBV11-2
CDR3 length: 15
CDR3 protein: CASSLGTPNTGELFF
CDR3 DNA: TGTGCCAGCAGCTTAGGGACTCCCAACACCGGGGAGCTGTTTTTT

J gene: TRBJ1-1
D gene: NA
clone size: many
V gene: TRBV7-2
CDR3 length: 12
CDR3 protein: CASSLRDTEAFF
CDR3 DNA: TGTGCCAGCAGCTTGAGGGACACTGAAGCTTTCTTT

J gene: TRBJ2-5
D gene: TRBD2
clone size: few
V gene: TRBV18
CDR3 length: 15
CDR3 protein: CASSPGLAGLETQYF
CDR3 DNA: TGTGCCAGCTCACCGGGACTAGCGGGACTGGAGACCCAGTACTTC

J gene: TRBJ2-1
D gene: NA
clone size: few
V gene: TRBV15
CDR3 length: 15
CDR3 protein: CATSRDGGLYNEQFF
CDR3 DNA: TGTGCCACCAGCAGAGACGGCGGGCTTTACAATGAGCAGTTCTTC

J gene: TRBJ1-2
D gene: NA
clone size: few
V gene: TRBV13
CDR3 length: 12
CDR3 protein: CASSTGGYGYTF
CDR3 DNA: TGTGCCAGCAGCACTGGCGGCTATGGCTACACCTTC

J gene: TRBJ1-5
D gene: NA
clone size: NA
V gene: TRBV28
CDR3 length: 12
CDR3 protein: CASSLGSQPQHF
CDR3 DNA: TGTGCCAGCAGTTTAGGGAGTCAGCCCCAGCATTTT

J gene: TRBJ2-1
D gene: TRBD2
clone size: few
V gene: TRBV5-1
CDR3 length: 17
CDR3 protein: CASSRGLAGVSYNEQFF
CDR3 DNA: TGCGCCAGCAGCAGGGGACTAGCGGGAGTCTCCTACAATGAGCAGTTCTTC

J gene: TRBJ1-5
D gene: NA
clone size: few
V gene: TRBV7-8
CDR3 length: 16
CDR3 protein: CASSLAVGQGTQPQHF
CDR3 DNA: TGTGCCAGCAGCTTAGCCGTGGGGCAGGGAACTCAGCCCCAGCATTTT

J gene: TRBJ2-1
D gene: NA
clone size: NA
V gene: TRBV5-4
CDR3 length: 15
CDR3 protein: CASSRTPGDYNEQFF
CDR3 DNA: TGTGCCAGCAGCCGTACTCCAGGGGATTACAATGAGCAGTTCTTC

J gene: TRBJ2-7
D gene: NA
clone size: NA
V gene: TRBV2
CDR3 length: 11
CDR3 protein: CASSVGAGQYF
CDR3 DNA: TGTGCCAGCAGTGTTGGGGCCGGGCAGTACTTC

J gene: TRBJ2-5
D gene: TRBD2
clone size: few
V gene: TRBV9
CDR3 length: 17
CDR3 protein: CASSVASLADAGETQYF
CDR3 DNA: TGTGCCAGCAGCGTAGCTTCCCTAGCGGACGCAGGAGAGACCCAGTACTTC

J gene: TRBJ2-3
D gene: TRBD1
clone size: few
V gene: TRBV6-1
CDR3 length: 17
CDR3 protein: CASSEWGPGGSGDTQYF
CDR3 DNA: TGTGCCAGCAGTGAATGGGGGCCAGGGGGCTCGGGAGATACGCAGTATTTT

J gene: TRBJ1-4
D gene: NA
clone size: NA
V gene: TRBV7-6
CDR3 length: 14
CDR3 protein: CASSLNQVNEKLFF
CDR3 DNA: TGTGCCAGCAGCTTAAACCAGGTTAATGAAAAACTGTTTTTT

J gene: TRBJ2-3
D gene: NA
clone size: NA
V gene: TRBV4-3
CDR3 length: 16
CDR3 protein: CASSQDPLRHADTQYF
CDR3 DNA: TGCGCCAGCAGCCAAGATCCCCTAAGACATGCAGATACGCAGTATTTT

J gene: TRBJ2-1
D gene: TRBD2
clone size: NA
V gene: TRBV4-2
CDR3 length: 19
CDR3 protein: CASSHILAGGPVSYNEQFF
CDR3 DNA: TGTGCCAGCAGCCACATACTAGCGGGAGGCCCTGTCTCCTACAATGAGCAGTTCTTC

J gene: TRBJ2-7
D gene: TRBD2
clone size: NA
V gene: TRBV4-3
CDR3 length: 17
CDR3 protein: CASSRGLAGSGGAEQYF
CDR3 DNA: TGCGCCAGCAGCCGGGGACTAGCGGGAAGTGGGGGCGCCGAGCAGTACTTC

J gene: TRBJ2-2
D gene: TRBD2
clone size: NA
V gene: TRBV15
CDR3 length: 17
CDR3 protein: CATRVYGGGVNTGELFF
CDR3 DNA: TGTGCCACCAGAGTTTACGGGGGGGGCGTAAACACCGGGGAGCTGTTTTTT

J gene: TRBJ2-4
D gene: NA
clone size: few
V gene: TRBV28
CDR3 length: 15
CDR3 protein: CASSPIWGAGGLKYF
CDR3 DNA: TGTGCCAGCAGTCCCATATGGGGGGCCGGGGGGTTGAAGTACTTC

J gene: TRBJ2-7
D gene: TRBD2
clone size: NA
V gene: TRBV9
CDR3 length: 16
CDR3 protein: CASSAGGTSGSYEQYF
CDR3 DNA: TGTGCCAGCAGCGCGGGCGGGACTAGCGGGAGTTACGAGCAGTACTTC

J gene: TRBJ2-5
D gene: NA
clone size: few
V gene: TRBV2
CDR3 length: 12
CDR3 protein: CASTSTGETQYF
CDR3 DNA: TGTGCCAGCACCAGCACGGGGGAGACCCAGTACTTC

J gene: TRBJ1-5
D gene: NA
clone size: NA
V gene: TRBV7-8
CDR3 length: 14
CDR3 protein: CASSPSRMDQPQHF
CDR3 DNA: TGTGCCAGCAGCCCGTCTAGGATGGATCAGCCCCAGCATTTT

J gene: TRBJ1-1
D gene: NA
clone size: NA
V gene: TRBV18
CDR3 length: 14
CDR3 protein: CASSPDRTNTEAFF
CDR3 DNA: TGTGCCAGCTCACCAGACAGAACGAACACTGAAGCTTTCTTT

J gene: TRBJ1-1
D gene: TRBD1
clone size: NA
V gene: TRBV5-1
CDR3 length: 14
CDR3 protein: CASSSTGADTEAFF
CDR3 DNA: TGCGCCAGCAGCTCCACAGGGGCCGACACTGAAGCTTTCTTT

J gene: TRBJ2-5
D gene: TRBD2
clone size: NA
V gene: TRBV4-2
CDR3 length: 18
CDR3 protein: CASSQEPPGGRMGETQYF
CDR3 DNA: TGTGCCAGCAGCCAAGAGCCGCCCGGCGGGAGGATGGGAGAGACCCAGTACTTC

J gene: TRBJ2-1
D gene: TRBD2
clone size: NA
V gene: TRBV11-1
CDR3 length: 16
CDR3 protein: CASSPRLAGDHNEQFF
CDR3 DNA: TGTGCCAGCAGCCCCCGACTAGCGGGAGACCACAATGAGCAGTTCTTC

J gene: TRBJ2-5
D gene: NA
clone size: NA
V gene: TRBV9
CDR3 length: 14
CDR3 protein: CASSVGGSGETQYF
CDR3 DNA: TGTGCCAGCAGCGTAGGAGGGAGTGGAGAGACCCAGTACTTC

J gene: TRBJ2-2
D gene: TRBD1
clone size: few
V gene: TRBV15
CDR3 length: 16
CDR3 protein: CATSRIGTASTGELFF
CDR3 DNA: TGTGCCACCAGCAGAATAGGGACAGCGAGCACCGGGGAGCTGTTTTTT

J gene: TRBJ2-1
D gene: NA
clone size: few
V gene: TRBV7-2
CDR3 length: 14
CDR3 protein: CASSLSLLNNEQFF
CDR3 DNA: TGTGCCAGCAGCTTATCACTCCTAAACAATGAGCAGTTCTTC

J gene: TRBJ1-4
D gene: NA
clone size: few
V gene: TRBV4-2
CDR3 length: 15
CDR3 protein: CASSQDRGFNEKLFF
CDR3 DNA: TGTGCCAGCAGCCAAGATCGGGGGTTTAATGAAAAACTGTTTTTT

J gene: TRBJ1-4
D gene: TRBD1
clone size: few
V gene: TRBV6-5
CDR3 length: 14
CDR3 protein: CASSSGQDLEKLFF
CDR3 DNA: TGTGCCAGCAGCTCCGGACAGGACCTTGAAAAACTGTTTTTT